This TCR beta chain appears in the sequencing data of a study of blood T cell repertoires in COVID-19 (dated by TCRdb to about 2020). Regarding the research as a whole: The collaborator samples originated in the United States, Italy and Spain and spanned the acute and convalescent phases of COVID-19. The material from the prospective study consisted of cDNA or gDNA derived from T cells, B-cell-depleted T cells, or PBMCs. The dataset comprised deeply sampled blood TCRbeta repertoires from subjects exposed to, actively infected with, or recovered from COVID-19. A freely available public database, intended as a resource for researchers studying the immune response to SARS-CoV-2, is where the repertoires were released. Where available, HLA class I and class II types were obtained from metadata supplied by the sample provider rather than from assay-based typing. Samples were obtained from the ongoing ImmuneRACE study (first 160 participants) and from 1,200 or so subjects provided by 6 global collaborators. Nearly every sample came with metadata listing a de-identified subject ID, COVID-19 status, age in years and sex. Findings and caveats that apply to the study as a whole: The quantity of clinical and demographic metadata differed by source and by participant and was supplied without curation.

Deletion took 5 bases off V and 2 bases off J, with a span of 24 bases between the germline ends. Counted from cysteine to phenylalanine, this CDR3 has 18 amino acids. Left in the record is the CDR3 DNA by itself, 54 bases read in frame from the first base. Looking up the germline V gene yields CDR1 SGHAT and CDR2 FQNNGV. Samples from volunteer blood donors who had recovered from COVID-19 were contributed by a second Seattle source. The collaborating institutions used their own protocols to collect whole blood in K2EDTA tubes. For TCRbeta analysis, collaborator samples were shipped as frozen whole blood, as isolated PBMCs, or as DNA extracted from either sample type. TCRbeta CDR3 regions were amplified from genomic DNA using the immunoSEQ Assay, a bias-controlled multiplex PCR. In the authors' own workflow: Nucleated cell counts per sample were estimated from amplification of reference gene primers within the assay. To quantify the absolute abundance of each unique TCRbeta CDR3 rearrangement, sequence reads were collapsed and filtered. For each sample, productive Simpson clonality was calculated as the square root of Simpson's diversity index over productive rearrangements. TCRdb stores this immuneACCESS table with in-frame sequences only. Part of the clones is absent; in the studies checked, under half of the shortfall reflects unresolved V genes, and no reason is known for the rest. That table supplies the V and J calls and clone size; D and trimming were determined from the DNA. The sample has hundreds of thousands of clones on record, around 91% of them singletons. Of the sample, 2.5% to 4% falls within the top ten clones.

On this clone: The specificity of this receptor is unknown. No much larger clone is present one base from it, and per-base qualities are unavailable.

The sequence came from a woman between 18 and 30 years old who had recovered from COVID-19. The sequenced material came from peripheral blood. Recombination connected TRBV11-2 to TRBJ2-5; the D gene is perhaps TRBD1, from 5 matching bases. This receptor has the CDR3 CASSLNLLKTDLQETQYF. In nucleotide form, the sequence is TGTGCCAGCAGCCTAAACCTACTAAAGACAGATTTACAAGAGACCCAGTACTTC.